The rows below give T cell receptor beta chains drawn from one sample of a study of CD8 T cells in ankylosing spondylitis. TCRdb re-called the 5' RACE reads with MiXCR, one entry per CDR3 protein. In the table there are 200,000 to 250,000 distinct CDR3 sequences, about 16% of which are singletons. The specimen sequenced was blood, either unsorted or a sorted T cell fraction (not recorded which). These receptor sequences come from a male donor with ankylosing spondylitis. Each CDR3 is given with its conserved first and last residue.

>TRBJ2-3|TRBV30
CAWTSGAGGFTDTQYF
>TRBJ2-5|TRBV29-1
CSVVLGVRETQYF
>TRBJ1-1|TRBV12-3/TRBV12-4
CASRLIGMTEAFF
>TRBJ2-1|TRBV9
CASSVGGASSYNEQFF
>TRBJ2-1|TRBV7-9
CASSEGGGAYNEQFF
>TRBJ2-1|TRBV7-9
CAGWDLMGYNEQFF
>TRBJ2-7|TRBV29-1
CSVEDKGQGVDYEQYF
>TRBJ2-7|TRBV20-1
CSARDFPSSYEQYF
>TRBJ2-7|TRBV4-3
CASSQSSGRNYEQYF
>TRBJ2-5|TRBV7-9
CASTIPGAGETQYF
>TRBJ2-5|TRBV29-1
CSVSGGETQYF
>TRBJ2-1|TRBV11-3
CASSLVGWSGSGDEQFF
>TRBJ2-3|TRBV7-9
CASSSLAGGETDTQYF
>TRBJ2-1|TRBV28
CASSLMSGEQFF
>TRBJ1-4|TRBV7-6
CASSWGVNEKLFF
>TRBJ2-5|TRBV25-1
CASSDRKQETQYF
>TRBJ2-5|TRBV5-1
CASRQWLGKETQYF
>TRBJ2-1|TRBV10-3
CAISDLGTSSYEQFF
>TRBJ2-7|TRBV4-1
CASSFPGTGAYEQYF
>TRBJ2-7|TRBV4-1
CASSQEGLYEQYF
>TRBJ2-7|TRBV12-3/TRBV12-4
CASSLTRGKPPLPYEQYF
>TRBJ2-3|TRBV2
CASKPTGDSSTDTQYF
>TRBJ2-7|TRBV29-1
CSVNSGETYEQYF
>TRBJ1-5|TRBV27
CASSTYSGWDQPQHF
>TRBJ1-6|TRBV6-5
CASSYRPGLNSPLHF
>TRBJ2-1|TRBV7-3
CASSFMGGPYNEQFF
>TRBJ1-1|TRBV20-1
CSARDRGETEAFF
>TRBJ2-1|TRBV18
CASSPPFFF
>TRBJ2-7|TRBV7-8
CASSQFVYGAYEQYF
>TRBJ2-1|TRBV4-3
CASSQNIPPGTSGSVDEQFF
>TRBJ2-7|TRBV5-6
CASSPGTLLLGTYEQYF
>TRBJ2-2|TRBV13
CASSLYPTGAGKNTGELFF
>TRBJ2-7|TRBV2
CASRTGIPSEQYF
>TRBJ2-6|TRBV15
CATSIITGGTSSGANVLTF
>TRBJ2-5|TRBV7-7
CASSSVLAGGPIQETQYF
>TRBJ1-1|TRBV7-9
CASSTPTAAIDTEAFF
>TRBJ2-3|TRBV7-3
CASSLWGGDTQYF
>TRBJ1-5|TRBV27
CASSTIGGVNQFAQHF
>TRBJ2-7|TRBV2
CASSGTSSYEQYF
>TRBJ2-1|TRBV3-1
CASSQEWRANEQFF
>TRBJ2-7|TRBV28
CASTRTGGSYEQYF
>TRBJ2-7|TRBV7-7
CASSPNRGPSYEQYF
>TRBJ2-5|TRBV29-1
CSVERLAGGEETQYF
>TRBJ2-7|TRBV10-3
CATAGAGGTNSYEQYF
>TRBJ1-1|TRBV10-2
CASSDTRVNTEAFF
>TRBJ2-5|TRBV20-1
CSARPRSEGTQYF
>TRBJ2-7|TRBV5-6
CASSLTATYEQYF
>TRBJ1-4|TRBV11-2
CASSLEFPINEKLFF
>TRBJ2-3|TRBV6-1
CASSPYGLAGGATDTQYF
>TRBJ2-1|TRBV12-3/TRBV12-4
CASLGSGSLYNEQFF
>TRBJ2-1|TRBV7-8
CATKTSLGGSYNEQFF
>TRBJ2-7|TRBV27
CASSPFGLFYEQYF
>TRBJ1-2|TRBV5-1
CASSSGPDRPTDYPGGYTF
>TRBJ2-3|TRBV9
CASSIGTSGNSDTQYF
>TRBJ2-3|TRBV4-2
CASSQDRGGGTDTQYF
>TRBJ2-7|TRBV6-2/TRBV6-3
CASSFRGDYEQYF
>TRBJ2-7|TRBV5-1
CASSSDSRQTYEQYF
>TRBJ1-1|TRBV27
CASSLRWGNTEAFF
>TRBJ2-1|TRBV4-1
CASSQDLEDNEQFF
>TRBJ1-2|TRBV28
CASSLLVADYGYTF